These 18 T cell receptor beta chains came from one sample sequenced in a study of blood T cell repertoires in COVID-19. TCRdb's copy holds only in-frame clones and misses some; the assay was immunoSEQ multiplex PCR. This table holds 120,000 to 150,000 clones, more than 70% found once. The sample taken for sequencing was peripheral blood. Receptors originate from an older woman with acute or convalescent COVID-19.

This chain links TRBV6-5 with TRBJ2-1; possibly TRBD1 for D (5 bases). With 4 bases removed from V and 4 bases from J, the gap between germline ends came to 17 bases. Looked up from germline, CDR1 is MNHEY and CDR2 is SVGAGI. This CDR3 comprises 16 residues. CDR3 loop: CASSSLTSRQYNEQFF. CDR3 coding DNA: TGTGCCAGCAGTTCGCTTACCTCCCGACAGTACAATGAGCAGTTCTTC.

This chain links TRBV5-1 with TRBJ1-1, with 10 bases identical to TRBD1. Germline CDR1 is SGHRS and CDR2 is YFSETQ. Unmatched junction bases numbered 5, after V lost 7 bases and J lost 5 bases. The length of the CDR3 is 13 residues. CDR3: CASGGQGRTEAFF. The CDR3 coding sequence is TGCGCCAGCGGGGGACAGGGGCGAACTGAAGCTTTCTTT.

V is TRBV19 and J is TRBJ2-7, with D possibly matching TRBD2 (7 bases). CDR1 and CDR2 from the germline V gene are LNHDA and SQIVND (reference sequence). There are 15 residues in the CDR3. The V gene lost 5 bases and the J gene lost 3 bases, with 17 bases spanning the gap. The CDR3: CASSWGGASNYEQYF. The CDR3 DNA reads TGTGCCAGTAGTTGGGGGGGGGCCTCAAACTACGAGCAGTACTTC.

The chain couples TRBV2 to TRBJ2-7; D may be TRBD1 (5 bases). Trimming cost V 8 bases and J 2 bases, with 7 bases left between them. CDR3 length: 11 residues. CDR1 and CDR2 from the germline V gene are SNHLY and FYNNEI. The CDR3 nucleotides are TGTGCCAGCGGGGCCACCTACGAGCAGTACTTC. Protein: CASGATYEQYF.

J is TRBJ1-2 and V is TRBV28, with D perhaps matching TRBD1 (5 bases). Trimming pared 7 bases from V and 2 bases from J, leaving 17 bases between. CDR1 and CDR2 from the germline V gene are MDHEN and SYDVKM. This CDR3 region has 15 residues. The CDR3 sequence is CASTDLGLENYGYTF. Here the CDR3 DNA reads TGTGCCAGCACCGATCTGGGACTCGAAAACTATGGCTACACCTTC.

The chain has TRBV9 and TRBJ1-2; D unclear. The CDR3 covers 12 residues. V was pared by 3 bases and J by 4 bases, with 7 bases between. CDR1 is SGDLS, CDR2 YYNGEE, per germline. The CDR3 DNA reads TGTGCCAGCAGCGGCGTACCCTATGGCTACACCTTC. Translated: CASSGVPYGYTF.

The V gene is TRBV7-8, the J gene TRBJ1-3, with TRBD1 matching 8 bases. The CDR3 loop spans 16 amino acids. The V gene's germline CDR1 is SGHVS and CDR2 FQNEAQ. V lost 5 bases, J lost 2 bases, and 8 bases stayed unmatched. This CDR3 is CASSPDRVQTGNTIYF. CDR3 nucleotide sequence: TGTGCCAGCAGCCCGGACAGGGTACAAACTGGAAACACCATATATTTT.

V is TRBV5-4 and J is TRBJ1-6; 10 bases line up with TRBD1. V was pared by 4 bases and J by 10 bases, with 2 bases of the junction left unmatched. Germline V lookup: CDR1 SGHNT, CDR2 YYREEE (reference sequence). This CDR3 comprises 13 residues. The CDR3 DNA reads TGTGCCAGCAGCGGGACAGGGGACTCACCCCTCCACTTT. It translates to CASSGTGDSPLHF.

This chain connects TRBV29-1 to TRBJ2-7, with a possible D match to TRBD1 (5 bases). CDR3 length: 15 amino acids. Germline CDR1 reads SQVTM; CDR2 reads ANQGSEA. Trimming took 7 bases from V and 1 from J, leaving 20 bases between them. The DNA of the CDR3 is TGCAGCGCCCGCTTACAGGTAGGGGTGTCCTACGAGCAGTACTTC. Encoded protein: CSARLQVGVSYEQYF.

The chain employs TRBV2 and TRBJ2-1, with D maybe TRBD1 (8 bases). CDR1 SNHLY and CDR2 FYNNEI come from the germline V gene. V was shortened by 4 bases and J by 3 bases, with 19 bases between the two germline ends. The CDR3 runs 17 residues. This CDR3 is CASSVDRAERGYNEQFF. The DNA of the CDR3 is TGTGCCAGCAGTGTGGACAGGGCGGAGCGGGGCTACAATGAGCAGTTCTTC. The full variable domain, in which reference TRBV2 and TRBJ2-1 provide the parts outside the CDR3, is EPEVTQTPSHQVTQMGQEVILRCVPISNHLYFYWYRQILGQKVEFLVSFYNNEISEKSEIFDDQFSVERPDGSNFTLKIRSTKLEDSAMYFCASSVDRAERGYNEQFFGPGTRLTVL.

The chain joins TRBV4-2 to TRBJ2-7; 9 nucleotides match TRBD2. Germline V gene data show CDR1 as LGHNA and CDR2 as YNFKEQ. This CDR3 spans 15 amino acids. With V trimmed by 0 bases and J by 4 bases, 4 bases remained unmatched. In DNA, the CDR3 is TGTGCCAGCAGCCAAGACGCTAGCGGGGATTACGAGCAGTACTTC. As protein: CASSQDASGDYEQYF.

This chain links TRBV5-4 with TRBJ2-7; 10 nucleotides line up with TRBD1. Germline-derived CDR1 and CDR2 are SGHNT and YYREEE (reference sequence). This CDR3 comprises 14 residues. J lost 7 bases, V lost 2 bases, and 6 bases had no gene match. CDR3 bases: TGTGCCAGCAGCTTACCCGACAGGGGGCATGAGCAGTACTTC. It specifies CASSLPDRGHEQYF. The variable domain in full, completed from reference TRBV5-4 and TRBJ2-7, reads ETGVTQSPTHLIKTRGQQVTLRCSSQSGHNTVSWYQQALGQGPQFIFQYYREEENGRGNFPPRFSGLQFPNYSSELNVNALELDDSALYLCASSLPDRGHEQYFGPGTRLTVT.

The chain has TRBV7-9 and TRBJ1-1; tentative D call: TRBD1 (5 bases). Germline assignment: CDR1 SEHNR and CDR2 FQNEAQ (reference sequence). The CDR3 consists of 15 residues. V shed 5 bases and J shed 4 bases, with 17 bases lying between them. In DNA, the CDR3 is TGTGCCAGCAGCCCGTGGAAGGGGTTCGGCACTGAAGCTTTCTTT. Amino acid sequence: CASSPWKGFGTEAFF.

V is TRBV6-2 or TRBV6-3 and J is TRBJ2-7, with 9 bases aligning to TRBD2. There are 15 residues in the CDR3. Germline-derived CDR1 and CDR2 are MNHEY and SVGEGT. Losses at the gene ends were 5 bases for V and 7 bases for J; bases not matched to a gene: 12. The DNA for the CDR3 is TGTGCCAGCAGTCCCCTAGCGGGGTTCCTCTTTGAGCAGTACTTC. Protein sequence: CASSPLAGFLFEQYF.

The V call is TRBV24-1, the J call TRBJ2-5, with D possibly being TRBD1 (5 bases). CDR1 and CDR2 from the germline V gene are KGHDR and SFDVKD. This CDR3 region has 15 residues. V was trimmed by 5 bases and J by 3 bases, leaving 15 bases between them. CDR3 nucleotides: TGTGCCACCAGTGCAAGGGGTGCCAACAAAGAGACCCAGTACTTC. This encodes CATSARGANKETQYF.

V and J are TRBV12-3 or TRBV12-4 and TRBJ2-5; D might be TRBD2 (5 bases). This CDR3 is built from 13 residues. Between the trimmed V and J ends, which lost 3 bases and 4 bases, there was a span of 9 bases. CDR3 protein: CASSFLGRETQYF. DNA of the CDR3: TGTGCCAGCAGTTTTCTGGGGAGAGAGACCCAGTACTTC.

The chain couples TRBV28 to TRBJ2-7, with 8 bases aligning to TRBD1. V was pared by 1 base and J by 4 bases, with 6 bases of the junction left unmatched. CDR1 and CDR2 (germline): MDHEN, SYDVKM. This CDR3 spans 15 amino acids. The CDR3 DNA follows: TGTGCCAGCAGTTTATCAAGGACAGGGTTTTACGAGCAGTACTTC. It specifies CASSLSRTGFYEQYF.

Notes on this clone: Mismatch with germline at one junction end may stem from a read error. The chain couples TRBV5-5 to TRBJ2-7; D is ambiguous. Germline assignment: CDR1 SGHKS and CDR2 YYEKEE (reference sequence). This CDR3 has 8 residues. CDR3 DNA: TGTGCCAGCAGCTTTCCGTCCTTC. It is translated as CASSFPSF.